This T cell receptor (beta chain) derives from a study of T-cell reconstitution after alpha-beta-depleted transplantation in children. This clonotype was observed at least ten times. Its antigen is currently unknown. The junction departs from the called germline gene at one end, perhaps through a read error. It was with unique molecular identifiers that the TCRbeta library was prepared. TCRdb reanalysed the PCR reads using MiXCR and keeps one entry per CDR3 protein. The sample includes 200,000 to 250,000 distinct CDR3 sequences, around 7.5% seen only once; the top ten take approximately 6%. Study-level points and caveats: T-cell counts and diversity at one year following transplant were attributed mainly to newly produced T cells. About two months after transplant, alpha-beta T cells reportedly came from several hundred expanded graft clones.

Germline V gene sequence: CDR1 KGHSH, CDR2 LQKENI. The CDR3 runs 13 residues. The TCR was taken from a male patient between 10 and 17 years old who had a stem cell transplant for acute lymphoblastic leukemia, so the T cells may come from the graft donor. The chain is built from TRBV18 and TRBJ2-7; the D gene could be TRBD1 or TRBD2 (5 bases each). The material sequenced was PBMCs, mostly from graft donor cells, taken 180 days after TCRalphabeta/CD19-depleted stem cell transplant. CDR3 amino acids: CASSAPGRYEQYF. In nucleotides, the CDR3 is TGTGCCAGCTCAGCACCGGGACGGTACGAGCAGTACTTC.